The present entry profiles one T cell receptor beta chain with its context. No antigen is known for it. This sample is part of a study of Tregs in tolerant kidney transplant recipients. Study-wide context: Related graft donors supplied nonmyeloablative bone marrow transplants, and mixed chimerism was transient.

CD4+CD25+CD127- Tregs, CD4+CD25- non-Tregs, CD4 and CD8 cells were sorted. Assay: immunoSEQ multiplex PCR; the TCRdb copy retains only in-frame clones and omits some. The sample includes some 62,000 clones, under 98% of them seen just once. Study observations and caveats: Biological reproducibility was not directly addressed, but technical replication error appeared minimal.

There are 14 residues in the CDR3. The ends lost 0 bases at V and 8 bases at J; junction bases unmatched: 2. Germline CDR1 and CDR2: SGHRS and YFSETQ. This chain joins TRBV5-1 and TRBJ1-6; 7 bases are a match to TRBD1. Sequencing was performed on Tregs from blood, taken before the transplant. The clonotype was recovered from a human donor who received a combined kidney and bone marrow transplant. This chain's CDR3 is CASSLERGHSPLHF. DNA for the CDR3: TGCGCCAGCAGCTTGGAAAGGGGGCATTCACCCCTCCACTTT.